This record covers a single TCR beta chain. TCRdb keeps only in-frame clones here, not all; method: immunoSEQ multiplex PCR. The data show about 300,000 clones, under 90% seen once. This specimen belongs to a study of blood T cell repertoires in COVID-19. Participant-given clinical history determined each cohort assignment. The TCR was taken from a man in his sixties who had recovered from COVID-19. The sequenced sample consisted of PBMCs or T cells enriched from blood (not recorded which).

CDR3 DNA: TGTGCCAGCAGCCCAACTAGCGGGATGGGGGGAAACATTCAGTACTTC. This codes for CASSPTSGMGGNIQYF. V and J are TRBV11-3 and TRBJ2-4; 10 bases line up with TRBD2. This CDR3 has 16 residues. From germline, CDR1 is SGHNT and CDR2 YENEEA. Trimming cost V 5 bases and J 6 bases; bases outside gene matches: 10.